The 27 T cell receptor beta chains given below trace back to one sample, sequenced in a study of response to subunit inactivated influenza vaccine. TCRdb re-called the RT-PCR reads with MiXCR, one entry per CDR3 protein. There are over 150,000 distinct CDR3 sequences in the sample; 11% occur only once, and roughly 12% lies in the top ten. Sequenced here: non-naive T cells sorted from PBMCs, sampled 40 to 50 days after vaccination. The origin of the receptors is a man aged 50 to 60 who received an inactivated influenza vaccine.

This clonotype has ten or more counts. This chain uses TRBV5-1 with TRBJ2-2, with no clear D. V shed 0 bases and J shed 4 bases, with 16 bases lying between them. Germline CDR1 reads SGHRS; CDR2 reads YFSETQ. This CDR3 comprises 17 residues. The CDR3 here is CASSLGLFSEFTGELFF. The CDR3 coding sequence is TGCGCCAGCAGCTTGGGTCTATTTTCAGAATTCACCGGGGAGCTGTTTTTT.

There are many counts of this clonotype. The chain uses TRBV11-3 and TRBJ1-4; no clear D. The CDR3 totals 16 residues. Trimming shortened V by 5 bases and J by 8 bases, and 21 bases separated the two germline ends. Per germline, CDR1 SGHNT and CDR2 YENEEA. The CDR3 sequence is CASSHYATVRGEKLFF. Written as DNA, the CDR3 is TGTGCCAGCAGCCATTACGCGACGGTCAGAGGAGAAAAACTGTTTTTT.

Ten or more counts support this clonotype. This chain connects TRBV6-1 to TRBJ1-2; TRBD1 matches at 7 bases. Germline trimming cut 8 bases from V and 1 base from J; bases unmatched to any gene: 13. Germline CDR1 and CDR2: MNHNS and SASEGT. The CDR3 spans 16 residues. The chain's CDR3 is CASAPGRDRINYGYTF. CDR3 coding DNA: TGTGCCAGCGCCCCGGGCAGGGACAGAATTAACTATGGCTACACCTTC.

The chain uses TRBV25-1 and TRBJ1-2; no reliable D call. From germline, CDR1 is MGHDK and CDR2 SYGVNS. The V gene lost 3 bases and the J gene lost 3 bases, with 11 bases spanning the gap. This CDR3 region has 14 residues. The CDR3 reads CASSEGLDHYGYTF. The DNA of the CDR3 is TGTGCCAGCAGTGAGGGGTTAGACCACTATGGCTACACCTTC.

This sequence joins TRBV6-1 and TRBJ1-1; 9 bases map to TRBD1. CDR3 length: 14 amino acids. Trimming at V came to 5 bases and at J to 5 bases, leaving 6 bases not matched to a gene. Germline values: CDR1 MNHNS, CDR2 SASEGT. CDR3 sequence (DNA): TGTGCCAGCAGTCAAGGACAGGGGAAGACTGAAGCTTTCTTT. It is translated as CASSQGQGKTEAFF.

The chain employs TRBV21-1 and TRBJ1-5. TRBV21-1 is shown as a pseudogene. This CDR3 has 16 amino acids. The CDR3 nucleotides read TGTGCCAGCAGCAAATGGGCTAGAGGGGGGTGCAAGCCCCAGCATTTT. This encodes CASSKWARGGCKPQHF.

In this sample, this clonotype turned up a few times. The chain recombines TRBV12-3 or TRBV12-4 with TRBJ2-6; weak D call: TRBD1 (5 bases). Trimming removed 0 bases at V and 0 bases at J, with 18 bases between. The length of the CDR3 is 20 residues. CDR3 region: CASSLALVWGRNSGANVLTF. The DNA for the CDR3 is TGTGCCAGCAGTTTAGCCCTCGTATGGGGCCGAAACTCTGGGGCCAACGTCCTGACTTTC.

This clonotype occurred many times. The chain combines TRBV5-1 with TRBJ2-7; 10 nucleotides match TRBD1. The germline V gene encodes CDR1 SGHRS and CDR2 YFSETQ. V trimming: 4 bases; J trimming: 3 bases; junction bases outside the gene matches: 7. The CDR3 extends over 15 amino acids. CDR3 bases: TGCGCCAGCAGCACCGGGACAGGGGCGAACTACGAGCAGTACTTC. It encodes CASSTGTGANYEQYF.

CDR3 residues: CSAVHRVELFF. The CDR3, as DNA: TGCAGTGCTGTACACCGGGTGGAGCTGTTTTTT. The chain links TRBV20-1 to TRBJ2-2; no definite D call. Trimming pared 5 bases from V and 10 bases from J, leaving 11 bases between. Per the germline V gene, CDR1 is DFQATT and CDR2 is SNEGSKA (reference sequence). There are 11 residues in the CDR3.

The V and J genes are TRBV7-8 and TRBJ1-5, with 10 bases identical to TRBD1. Germline loops: CDR1 SGHVS, CDR2 FQNEAQ. The J segment lost 4 bases and the V segment lost 5 bases, leaving 11 bases of the junction unmatched. The CDR3 is 17 amino acids. This CDR3 reads CASSRDRGRESNQPQHF. DNA of the CDR3: TGTGCCAGCAGCCGGGACAGGGGACGAGAGTCGAATCAGCCCCAGCATTTT.

The sample holds many counts of this clonotype. The chain combines TRBV20-1 with TRBJ2-1; no firm D call. Germline-derived CDR1 and CDR2 are DFQATT and SNEGSKA (reference sequence). CDR3 length: 13 amino acids. The V end lost 1 base, the J end lost 7 bases, and 11 bases lay between the germline ends. The CDR3 DNA is TGCAGTGCTAGAGTCCGACTCGGTAATGAGCAGTTCTTC. Its protein is CSARVRLGNEQFF.

This chain links TRBV9 with TRBJ2-5; D uncertain. This CDR3 comprises 14 residues. Germline lookup yields CDR1 SGDLS and CDR2 YYNGEE. Trimming cost V 0 bases and J 3 bases, with 9 bases left between them. This CDR3 is CASSVESTEETQYF. CDR3 nucleotide sequence: TGTGCCAGCAGCGTAGAGTCTACGGAAGAGACCCAGTACTTC.

This clonotype turned up a few times. This chain uses TRBV20-1 with TRBJ2-3, with 11 bases fitting TRBD2. The junction had 12 bases not matched to a gene; V was cut back by 1 base and J by 3 bases. This CDR3 has 18 residues. Per germline, CDR1 DFQATT and CDR2 SNEGSKA (reference sequence). In nucleotides, the CDR3 is TGCAGTGCTAGAGTACCCACGACTAGCGGGGTTTCGACAGATACGCAGTATTTT. It specifies CSARVPTTSGVSTDTQYF.

The chain joins TRBV7-9 to TRBJ2-3; TRBD1 matches at 10 bases. Germline lookup yields CDR1 SEHNR and CDR2 FQNEAQ (reference sequence). J was trimmed by 2 bases and V by 5 bases; bases with no gene match: 10. This CDR3 comprises 17 residues. The CDR3 sequence: CASSDLGTGVVTDTQYF. CDR3 sequence (DNA): TGTGCCAGCAGCGACCTCGGGACAGGGGTCGTCACAGATACGCAGTATTTT.

This clonotype was observed at least ten times. The rearrangement uses TRBV12-3 or TRBV12-4 and TRBJ2-5; no clear D. V was pared by 4 bases and J by 4 bases, with 7 bases between. The CDR3 has 12 residues. CDR3: CASSSLPETQYF. The CDR3 DNA is TGTGCCAGCAGTTCCCTCCCAGAGACCCAGTACTTC.

V is TRBV20-1 and J is TRBJ2-1, with D perhaps matching TRBD1 (7 bases). The CDR3 runs to 16 residues. The V and J ends lost 0 bases and 1 base respectively, with 13 bases between them. Per germline, CDR1 DFQATT and CDR2 SNEGSKA (reference sequence). The CDR3 bases are TGCAGTGCTAGAGACACGACAGGGACTTCCTACAATGAGCAGTTCTTC. Translation: CSARDTTGTSYNEQFF.

CDR3 DNA: TGTGCCAGCAGACCCGGGACAGTCACAGATACGCAGTATTTT. Protein product: CASRPGTVTDTQYF. This chain joins TRBV7-2 and TRBJ2-3, with 7 positions matching TRBD1. CDR1 SGHTA and CDR2 FQGNSA come from the germline V gene. The V and J ends lost 6 bases and 2 bases, in that order; junction bases with no gene match: 5. The CDR3 consists of 14 residues.

The chain is built from TRBV20-1 and TRBJ2-1; D might be TRBD2 (5 bases). The germline gives CDR1 DFQATT, CDR2 SNEGSKA (reference sequence). The CDR3 is made up of 15 amino acids. Trimming left V 8 bases short and J 7 bases short, with 24 bases between. This CDR3 is CSQYSIGGSRNEQFF. In nucleotides, the CDR3 is TGCAGTCAGTATTCGATTGGAGGATCGAGGAATGAGCAGTTCTTC.

This clonotype was seen a handful of times. This chain connects TRBV12-3 or TRBV12-4 to TRBJ1-1; 7 bases agree with TRBD1. V was clipped by 5 bases and J by 8 bases; unmatched bases: 5. The CDR3 covers 12 residues. The CDR3, as DNA: TGTGCCAGCAGTCCGGGACAGCGCGAAGCTTTCTTT. This encodes CASSPGQREAFF.

This clonotype was seen ten or more times. The V and J genes are TRBV4-1 and TRBJ1-1; tentative D call: TRBD1 (5 bases). This CDR3 is 14 amino acids long. Germline V gene sequence: CDR1 MGHRA, CDR2 YSYEKL. Trimming took off 5 bases at V and 5 bases at J, with 15 bases between the two ends. This CDR3 is CASSNGQFRTEAFF. The CDR3 coding sequence is TGCGCCAGCAGCAACGGACAATTCAGAACTGAAGCTTTCTTT.

This chain links TRBV20-1 with TRBJ1-6, with D possibly being TRBD1 (6 bases). The germline CDR1 and CDR2 sequences are DFQATT and SNEGSKA (reference sequence). V lost 3 bases to trimming and J lost 7 bases, with 10 bases between them. This CDR3 spans 13 amino acids. The CDR3 bases are TGCAGTGCTAGGGGACAAAGGAATTCACCCCTCCACTTT. Protein product: CSARGQRNSPLHF.

At least ten counts were recorded for this clonotype. CDR3 nucleotides: TGCGCCAGCAGCTTGGTGGGTTTGATGAACACTGAAGCTTTCTTT. This encodes CASSLVGLMNTEAFF. The chain uses TRBV5-1 and TRBJ1-1; D is unresolved. V was clipped by 0 bases and J by 0 bases, with 9 bases between them. This CDR3 is 15 amino acids long. CDR1 is SGHRS, CDR2 YFSETQ, per germline.

This chain links TRBV18 with TRBJ1-5, with D possibly being TRBD1 (5 bases). The V and J ends lost 1 base and 4 bases respectively, with 14 bases between them. The germline gives CDR1 KGHSH, CDR2 LQKENI. CDR3 size: 16 residues. The CDR3, as DNA: TGTGCCAGCTCACCACAGCAGGGAGATTGGAATCAGCCCCAGCATTTT. Amino acids: CASSPQQGDWNQPQHF.

This clonotype was seen many times. The chain has TRBV6-5 and TRBJ2-4; TRBD2 aligns across 12 bases. This CDR3 spans 17 amino acids. Germline V gene lookup returns CDR1 MNHEY and CDR2 SVGAGI. Unmatched junction bases numbered 6, after V lost 0 bases and J lost 6 bases. Written as DNA, the CDR3 is TGTGCCAGCAGTTACTCGGGTGGACTAGCGGGACGAAACATTCAGTACTTC. Protein: CASSYSGGLAGRNIQYF.

This clonotype was recorded once. The chain has TRBV11-2 and TRBJ1-1; no reliable D call. V was clipped by 4 bases and J by 1 base, with 19 bases between them. CDR1 and CDR2 from the germline V gene are SGHAT and FQNNGV. There are 17 residues in the CDR3. CDR3 protein: CASSSELGGRQNTEAFF. The CDR3, as DNA: TGTGCCAGCAGCTCAGAATTAGGCGGCCGCCAGAACACTGAAGCTTTCTTT.

The chain has TRBV6-6 and TRBJ2-4; D is perhaps TRBD1 or TRBD2 (6 bases each). Trimming removed 8 bases from V and 8 bases from J, with 10 bases in between. This CDR3 is built from 11 residues. Germline values: CDR1 MNHNY, CDR2 SVGAGI (reference sequence). The CDR3 sequence: CASGGRDIQYF. CDR3 bases: TGTGCCAGCGGGGGGCGGGACATTCAGTACTTC.

This clonotype was seen repeatedly, ten times or more. This sequence joins TRBV7-9 and TRBJ1-5, with D perhaps TRBD1 (5 bases). The CDR3 runs 13 residues. Germline values: CDR1 SEHNR, CDR2 FQNEAQ (reference sequence). Trimming left V 5 bases short and J 7 bases short, with 12 bases between. Written as DNA, the CDR3 is TGTGCCAGCAGCCTGGGACCATGGCAGCCCCAGCATTTT. Its protein product is CASSLGPWQPQHF.